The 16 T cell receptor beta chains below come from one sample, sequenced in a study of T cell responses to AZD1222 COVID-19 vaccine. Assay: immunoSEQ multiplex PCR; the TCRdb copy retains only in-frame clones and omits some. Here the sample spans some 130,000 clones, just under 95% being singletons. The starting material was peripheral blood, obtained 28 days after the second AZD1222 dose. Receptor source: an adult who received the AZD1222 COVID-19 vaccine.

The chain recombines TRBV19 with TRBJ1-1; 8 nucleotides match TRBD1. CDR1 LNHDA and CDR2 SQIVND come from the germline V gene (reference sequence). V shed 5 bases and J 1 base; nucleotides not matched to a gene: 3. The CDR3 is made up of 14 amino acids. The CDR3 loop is CASSSQGENTEAFF. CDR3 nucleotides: TGTGCCAGTAGTTCACAGGGGGAGAACACTGAAGCTTTCTTT.

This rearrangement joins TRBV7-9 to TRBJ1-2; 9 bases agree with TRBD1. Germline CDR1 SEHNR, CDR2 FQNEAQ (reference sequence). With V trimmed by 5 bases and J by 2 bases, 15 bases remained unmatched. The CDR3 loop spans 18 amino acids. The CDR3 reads CASSDRQGGRFENYGYTF. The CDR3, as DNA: TGTGCCAGCAGCGACCGACAGGGGGGCAGGTTCGAGAACTATGGCTACACCTTC.

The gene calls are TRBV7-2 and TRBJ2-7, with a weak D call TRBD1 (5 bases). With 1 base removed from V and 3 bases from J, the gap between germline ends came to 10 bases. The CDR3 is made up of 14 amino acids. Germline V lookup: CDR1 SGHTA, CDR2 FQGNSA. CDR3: CASSLEGYSYEQYF. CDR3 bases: TGTGCCAGCAGCTTAGAGGGGTACAGCTACGAGCAGTACTTC.

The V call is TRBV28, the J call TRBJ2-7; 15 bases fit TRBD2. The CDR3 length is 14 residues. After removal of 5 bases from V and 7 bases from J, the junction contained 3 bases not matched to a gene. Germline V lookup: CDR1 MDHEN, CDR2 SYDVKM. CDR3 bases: TGTGCCAGCAGTCCCGGGACTAGCGGGGGGGAGCAGTACTTC. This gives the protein CASSPGTSGGEQYF.

The CDR3 loop reads CAKGGNTEAFF. Written as DNA, the CDR3 is TGTGCCAAAGGGGGGAACACTGAAGCTTTCTTT. J is TRBJ1-1 and V is TRBV30, with D perhaps TRBD1 (6 bases). In germline, CDR1 is GTSNPN, CDR2 SVGIG (reference sequence). V was shortened by 8 bases and J by 1 base, with 8 bases between the two germline ends. The CDR3 contains 11 residues.

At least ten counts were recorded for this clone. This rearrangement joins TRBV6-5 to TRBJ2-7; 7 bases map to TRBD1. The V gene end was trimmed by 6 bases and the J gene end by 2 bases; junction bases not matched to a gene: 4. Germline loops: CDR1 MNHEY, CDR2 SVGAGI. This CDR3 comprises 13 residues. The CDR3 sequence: CASSRDSPYEQYF. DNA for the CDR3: TGTGCCAGCAGCCGGGACAGTCCCTACGAGCAGTACTTC.

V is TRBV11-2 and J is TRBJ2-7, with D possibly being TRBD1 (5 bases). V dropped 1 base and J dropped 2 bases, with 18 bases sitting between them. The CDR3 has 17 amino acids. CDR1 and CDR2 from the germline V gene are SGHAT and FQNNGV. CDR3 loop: CASSLVRGPGPTYEQYF. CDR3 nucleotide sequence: TGTGCCAGCAGCTTAGTAAGGGGCCCCGGGCCCACCTACGAGCAGTACTTC.

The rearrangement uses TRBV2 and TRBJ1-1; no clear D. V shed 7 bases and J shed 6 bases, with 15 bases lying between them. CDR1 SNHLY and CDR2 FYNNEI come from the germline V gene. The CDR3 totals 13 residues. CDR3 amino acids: CASTEGLGAEAFF. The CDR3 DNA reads TGTGCCAGCACCGAGGGCCTCGGGGCTGAAGCTTTCTTT.

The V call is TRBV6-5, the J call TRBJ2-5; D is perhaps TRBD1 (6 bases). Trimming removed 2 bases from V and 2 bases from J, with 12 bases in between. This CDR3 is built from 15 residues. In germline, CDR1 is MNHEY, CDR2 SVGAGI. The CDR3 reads CASSYIQGPQETQYF. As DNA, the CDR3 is TGTGCCAGCAGTTACATACAGGGACCACAAGAGACCCAGTACTTC.

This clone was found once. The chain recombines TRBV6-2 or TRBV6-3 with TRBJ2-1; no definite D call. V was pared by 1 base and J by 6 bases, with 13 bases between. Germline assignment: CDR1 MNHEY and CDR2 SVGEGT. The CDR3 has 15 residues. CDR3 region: CASSYFGRNFNEQFF. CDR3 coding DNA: TGTGCCAGCAGTTACTTTGGTAGGAATTTCAATGAGCAGTTCTTC.

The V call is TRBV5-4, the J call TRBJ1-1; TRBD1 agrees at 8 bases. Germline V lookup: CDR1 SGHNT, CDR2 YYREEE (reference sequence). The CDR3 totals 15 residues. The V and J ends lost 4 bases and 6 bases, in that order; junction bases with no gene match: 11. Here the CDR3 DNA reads TGTGCCAGCAGCGACAAGACAGGGGTGGAGGCTGAAGCTTTCTTT. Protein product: CASSDKTGVEAEAFF.

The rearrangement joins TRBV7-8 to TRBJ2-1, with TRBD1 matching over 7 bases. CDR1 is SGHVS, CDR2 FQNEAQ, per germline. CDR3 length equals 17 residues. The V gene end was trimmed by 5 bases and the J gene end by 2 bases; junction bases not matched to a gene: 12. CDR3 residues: CASSADSRGFAYNEQFF. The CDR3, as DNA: TGTGCCAGCAGCGCTGACTCCAGGGGGTTTGCCTACAATGAGCAGTTCTTC.

CDR3: CASSFTGTGSHEQYF. CDR3 coding DNA: TGCGCCAGCAGCTTCACCGGGACAGGGTCCCACGAGCAGTACTTC. V usage is TRBV5-1 and J usage is TRBJ2-7, with 9 bases fitting TRBD1. The J segment lost 5 bases and the V segment lost 2 bases, leaving 8 bases of the junction unmatched. CDR1 is SGHRS and CDR2 is YFSETQ in the germline V gene. The CDR3 runs 15 residues. Using reference TRBV5-1 and TRBJ2-7 for the parts outside the CDR3, the full variable domain is KAGVTQTPRYLIKTRGQQVTLSCSPISGHRSVSWYQQTPGQGLQFLFEYFSETQRNKGNFPGRFSGRQFSNSRSEMNVSTLELGDSALYLCASSFTGTGSHEQYFGPGTRLTVT.

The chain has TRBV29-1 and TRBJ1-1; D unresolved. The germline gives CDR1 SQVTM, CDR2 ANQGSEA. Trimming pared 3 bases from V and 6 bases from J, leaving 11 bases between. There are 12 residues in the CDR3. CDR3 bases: TGCAGCGTTGAGGCGGGTCGTCCTGAAGCTTTCTTT. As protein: CSVEAGRPEAFF. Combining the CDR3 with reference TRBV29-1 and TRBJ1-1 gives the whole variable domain SAVISQKPSRDICQRGTSLTIQCQVDSQVTMMFWYRQQPGQSLTLIATANQGSEATYESGFVIDKFPISRPNLTFSTLTVSNMSPEDSSIYLCSVEAGRPEAFFGQGTRLTVV.

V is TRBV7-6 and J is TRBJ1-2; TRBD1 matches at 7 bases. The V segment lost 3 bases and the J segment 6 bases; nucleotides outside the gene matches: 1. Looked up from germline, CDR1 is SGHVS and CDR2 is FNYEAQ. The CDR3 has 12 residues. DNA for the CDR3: TGTGCCAGCAGCTTGACAGGGCATGGCTACACCTTC. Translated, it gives CASSLTGHGYTF.

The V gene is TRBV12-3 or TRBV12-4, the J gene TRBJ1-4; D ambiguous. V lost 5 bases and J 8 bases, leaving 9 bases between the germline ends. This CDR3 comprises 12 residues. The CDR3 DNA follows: TGTGCCAGCAGTCCCCACCCCGAAAAACTGTTTTTT. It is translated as CASSPHPEKLFF.